The 9 T cell receptor beta chains below all came from one sample that was sequenced in a study of T cells in Graves' hyperthyroidism and ophthalmopathy. RNA transcripts yielded amplified TCR beta CDR3 regions. Researchers ran a first-round RT-PCR on the TCR CDR3 using the HTBI primer set. One entry per CDR3 protein results from TCRdb running MiXCR on the multiplex PCR reads. The sample shows some 360,000 distinct CDR3 sequences, around 18% of them seen only once. Material for sequencing was blood. These receptors all stem from a woman in her thirties or forties with Graves' ophthalmopathy.

CDR3 in DNA: TGTGCCAGCAGTTTTACCGGGCCGGCATATGGCTACACCTTC. Encoded protein: CASSFTGPAYGYTF. This chain joins TRBV27 and TRBJ1-2; D gene unclear. The CDR3 extends over 14 amino acids. Trimming pared 3 bases from V and 5 bases from J, leaving 13 bases between. Per the germline V gene, CDR1 is MNHEY and CDR2 is SMNVEV (reference sequence).

The chain carries TRBV28 and TRBJ2-7; a weak D match, TRBD2 (5 bases). The germline CDR1 and CDR2 sequences are MDHEN and SYDVKM. Trimming stripped 3 bases from V and 6 bases from J, with 15 bases between. The CDR3 extends over 14 amino acids. DNA of the CDR3: TGTGCCAGCAGTTTGTTCGCCCTAGCTAGCGAGCAGTACTTC. It codes for CASSLFALASEQYF.

This clonotype was seen ten or more times. This chain connects TRBV27 to TRBJ1-2; weak D call: TRBD1 (6 bases). This CDR3 is 15 amino acids long. V gave up 2 bases and J gave up 1 base, with 11 bases separating them. CDR1 is MNHEY and CDR2 is SMNVEV in the germline V gene (reference sequence). The CDR3 reads CASSLRPDSNYGYTF. The CDR3 DNA follows: TGTGCCAGCAGTTTAAGACCGGACAGTAACTATGGCTACACCTTC.

This clonotype was recorded at least ten times. The chain recombines TRBV7-6 with TRBJ1-6; D uncertain. The V end lost 1 base, the J end lost 7 bases, and 11 bases lay between the germline ends. The germline V gene has CDR1 SGHVS and CDR2 FNYEAQ. The CDR3 is made up of 15 amino acids. The CDR3 region is CASSLEWGRNSPLHF. The CDR3 DNA is TGTGCCAGCAGCTTAGAGTGGGGAAGGAATTCACCCCTCCACTTT.

This clonotype was found many times. This chain connects TRBV28 to TRBJ2-4; D unresolved. The CDR3 has 14 amino acids. CDR1 is MDHEN and CDR2 is SYDVKM in the germline V gene. V gave up 6 bases and J gave up 0 bases, with 9 bases separating them. The CDR3 is CASRPELAKNIQYF. CDR3 DNA sequence: TGTGCCAGCAGACCAGAGTTAGCCAAAAACATTCAGTACTTC.

The rearrangement links TRBV28 to TRBJ2-7, with TRBD1 matching over 10 bases. This CDR3 is 15 amino acids long. V dropped 4 bases and J dropped 1; count of bases not matched to a gene: 4. Germline V gene data show CDR1 as MDHEN and CDR2 as SYDVKM. In nucleotides, the CDR3 is TGTGCCAGCAGTTCGGGACAGGGGACGTCCTACGAGCAGTACTTC. This sequence encodes CASSSGQGTSYEQYF.

CDR3 DNA: TGCAGTGCAAACCGGGACAACACCCACTACGAGCAGTACTTC. It is translated as CSANRDNTHYEQYF. The chain combines TRBV20-1 with TRBJ2-7; possibly TRBD1 for D (6 bases). Per germline, CDR1 DFQATT and CDR2 SNEGSKA (reference sequence). V lost 6 bases, J lost 3 bases, and 18 bases lay in between. The CDR3 runs 14 residues.

This clonotype showed up many times. The gene calls are TRBV19 and TRBJ2-7; TRBD2 agrees at 9 bases. The CDR3 length is 15 residues. The germline V gene has CDR1 LNHDA and CDR2 SQIVND (reference sequence). J was trimmed by 1 base and V by 3 bases; bases with no gene match: 4. CDR3 in DNA: TGTGCCAGTAGTATGAAGACTAGCGGATCCTACGAGCAGTACTTC. Its translation is CASSMKTSGSYEQYF.

This clonotype was observed many times. The CDR3 protein is CASSRGDMNTEAFF. CDR3 sequence (DNA): TGTGCCAGCAGCCGAGGGGATATGAACACTGAAGCTTTCTTT. The chain is built from TRBV11-3 and TRBJ1-1; weak D call: TRBD1 (5 bases). The CDR3 is 14 residues long. The ends were cut back, 5 bases at V and 0 bases at J, with 10 bases in the middle. Germline V lookup: CDR1 SGHNT, CDR2 YENEEA. Looking up the rest from reference TRBV11-3 and TRBJ1-1 gives the full variable domain: EAGVVQSPRYKIIEKKQPVAFWCNPISGHNTLYWYLQNLGQGPELLIRYENEEAVDDSQLPKDRFSAERLKGVDSTLKIQPAELGDSAVYLCASSRGDMNTEAFFGQGTRLTVV.